These 16 T cell receptor beta chains share one sample of origin, sequenced in a study of identifying expanded T cells in peripheral blood. The repertoire was sequenced with immunoSEQ multiplex PCR; TCRdb's copy has only in-frame clones and lacks some. The sample has approximately 140,000 clones, 86% seen once; the top ten hold approximately 8%. The material sequenced was blood. Receptors were obtained from a person aged 18 to 75 in good health.

This clone was counted only a few times. The chain uses TRBV18 and TRBJ1-3; TRBD1 might be the D (6 bases). Germline lookup yields CDR1 KGHSH and CDR2 LQKENI. The CDR3 runs to 17 residues. V was pared by 0 bases and J by 0 bases, with 12 bases between. The CDR3 reads CASSPPMTGISGNTIYF. DNA for the CDR3: TGTGCCAGCTCACCACCTATGACAGGAATCTCTGGAAACACCATATATTTT. Variable domain in full (rest from reference TRBV18 and TRBJ1-3): NAGVMQNPRHLVRRRGQEARLRCSPMKGHSHVYWYRQLPEEGLKFMVYLQKENIIDESGMPKERFSAEFPKEGPSILRIQQVVRGDSAAYFCASSPPMTGISGNTIYFGEGSWLTVV.

This clone came up a few times. The V call is TRBV14, the J call TRBJ1-1; D is uncertain. The CDR3 loop spans 12 amino acids. In germline, CDR1 is SGHDN, CDR2 FVKESK. V lost 6 bases and J 1 base, leaving 6 bases between the germline ends. The CDR3 sequence: CASSPWNTEAFF. CDR3 in DNA: TGTGCCAGCAGTCCCTGGAACACTGAAGCTTTCTTT.

As regards this clone: The same CDR3 arises from other DNA sequences in this sample as well. V and J are TRBV9 and TRBJ2-3; D possibly uses TRBD1 or TRBD2 (5 bases each). Between the trimmed V and J ends, which lost 0 bases and 3 bases, there was a span of 5 bases. CDR1 and CDR2 from the germline V gene are SGDLS and YYNGEE. The CDR3 extends over 13 amino acids. CDR3 coding DNA: TGTGCCAGCAGCGTAGGGGGGACAGATACGCAGTATTTT. Translating gives CASSVGGTDTQYF.

The chain links TRBV29-1 to TRBJ2-7, with 11 positions matching TRBD1. The CDR3 runs 15 residues. The ends lost 4 bases at V and 4 bases at J; junction bases unmatched: 9. Germline V gene data show CDR1 as SQVTM and CDR2 as ANQGSEA. The CDR3 DNA follows: TGCAGCGTTGTTCCTAGCCGGGACAGGGGGTACGAGCAGTACTTC. This codes for CSVVPSRDRGYEQYF.

To note about this clone: At one of its ends the junction is not consistent with the germline gene, which may arise from a read error. The chain links TRBV6-1 to TRBJ2-7, with D possibly matching TRBD2 (5 bases). This CDR3 is 13 amino acids long. In germline, CDR1 is MNHNS, CDR2 SASEGT. This chain's CDR3 is CASTELREGEQYF. CDR3 nucleotide sequence: TGTGCCAGCACTGAATTACGAGAGGGCGAGCAGTACTTC.

The V and J genes are TRBV7-9 and TRBJ2-7; unclear D gene. The CDR3 consists of 12 residues. Germline V gene data show CDR1 as SEHNR and CDR2 as FQNEAQ (reference sequence). Between the trimmed V and J ends, which lost 0 bases and 3 bases, there was a span of 3 bases. The CDR3 DNA reads TGTGCCAGCAGCTTAGCCGACTACGAGCAGTACTTC. Its protein product is CASSLADYEQYF.

The chain joins TRBV5-1 to TRBJ2-5; D is perhaps TRBD1 or TRBD2 (5 bases each). This CDR3 is built from 13 residues. Trimming stripped 1 base from V and 5 bases from J, with 9 bases between. Germline assignment: CDR1 SGHRS and CDR2 YFSETQ. The CDR3 region has the DNA TGCGCCAGCAGCTTGTGGGGGTCGGAGACCCAGTACTTC. It yields the protein CASSLWGSETQYF.

In this sample, this clone turned up once. The chain recombines TRBV5-8 with TRBJ2-7, with 7 bases identical to TRBD1. The CDR3 sequence is 14 residues long. The V gene end was trimmed by 0 bases and the J gene end by 6 bases; junction bases not matched to a gene: 6. Per the germline V gene, CDR1 is SGHTS and CDR2 is YDEGEE. CDR3 nucleotides: TGTGCCAGCAGCTTGGTACAGGGGTTCGTCGAGCAGTACTTC. Protein sequence: CASSLVQGFVEQYF.

The rearrangement links TRBV28 to TRBJ2-5; the D gene is possibly TRBD1 (5 bases). The germline V and J ends were trimmed by 5 bases and 4 bases, with 20 bases remaining between them. The CDR3 has 16 amino acids. Germline V gene lookup returns CDR1 MDHEN and CDR2 SYDVKM. CDR3 nucleotide sequence: TGTGCCAGCAGTCCTACTAAACAGGTTCGAGGAGAGACCCAGTACTTC. This translates into CASSPTKQVRGETQYF.

This clone appeared a single time. The chain employs TRBV6-5 and TRBJ2-1; D is perhaps TRBD2 (5 bases). The CDR3 is 13 amino acids. V shed 6 bases and J shed 9 bases, with 15 bases lying between them. From germline, CDR1 is MNHEY and CDR2 SVGAGI. CDR3 region: CASRSSGGGEQFF. The CDR3 DNA reads as TGTGCCAGCAGGAGCTCTGGCGGAGGTGAGCAGTTCTTC.

CDR3 sequence (DNA): TGTGCCAGCAGTCAGCTAGCGGGGAGGGGAGAGACCCAGTACTTC. It encodes CASSQLAGRGETQYF. The chain carries TRBV28 and TRBJ2-5; TRBD2 matches 9 bases. Losses at the gene ends were 5 bases for V and 4 bases for J; bases not matched to a gene: 8. The CDR3 is 15 amino acids. Germline values: CDR1 MDHEN, CDR2 SYDVKM.

In its sample, this clone was seen once. V is TRBV10-3 and J is TRBJ2-2, with 16 bases fitting TRBD2. This CDR3 has 20 residues. Germline V CDR1 and CDR2: ENHRY, SYGVKD. Trimming at V came to 0 bases and at J to 2 bases, leaving 6 bases not matched to a gene. CDR3 coding DNA: TGTGCCATCAGTGAGTCGTTGGGACTAGCGGGAGGGCCTAACACCGGGGAGCTGTTTTTT. Its translation: CAISESLGLAGGPNTGELFF.

The chain joins TRBV11-2 to TRBJ2-1; TRBD2 agrees at 7 bases. CDR3 length equals 16 residues. V gave up 5 bases and J gave up 2 bases; unmatched junction bases: 9. The germline V gene has CDR1 SGHAT and CDR2 FQNNGV. The CDR3 loop is CASSPWGGGPYNEQFF. Here the CDR3 DNA reads TGTGCCAGCAGCCCTTGGGGGGGTGGCCCCTACAATGAGCAGTTCTTC.

The chain employs TRBV5-1 and TRBJ1-2, with 9 bases lining up with TRBD1. The CDR3 has 13 residues. V was clipped by 0 bases and J by 11 bases; unmatched bases: 5. Per germline, CDR1 SGHRS and CDR2 YFSETQ. CDR3 amino acids: CASSLVLGQGYTF. In nucleotides, the CDR3 is TGCGCCAGCAGCTTGGTTTTGGGACAGGGATACACCTTC.

The V and J genes are TRBV25-1 and TRBJ1-2; 8 bases map to TRBD1. Germline V gives CDR1 MGHDK, CDR2 SYGVNS. V shed 3 bases and J 4 bases; nucleotides not matched to a gene: 10. This CDR3 is 16 amino acids long. CDR3 sequence reads: CASSDDQGATIYGYTF. The DNA of the CDR3 is TGTGCCAGCAGTGACGATCAGGGGGCCACAATCTATGGCTACACCTTC.

The chain uses TRBV9 and TRBJ1-1; no clear D. The ends were cut back, 0 bases at V and 4 bases at J, with 10 bases in the middle. Germline-derived CDR1 and CDR2 are SGDLS and YYNGEE. This CDR3 is 14 amino acids long. This CDR3 reads CASSVEWSGTEAFF. For the CDR3, the DNA is TGTGCCAGCAGCGTAGAGTGGTCGGGCACTGAAGCTTTCTTT.